One and the same sample provided the 13 T cell receptor beta chains below, sequenced in a study of blood T cell repertoires in COVID-19. Sequenced by immunoSEQ multiplex PCR; TCRdb stores in-frame clones only, minus some. The sample contains 150,000 or so clones, around 84% of which appear only once. Sequenced material: peripheral blood. These receptors were taken from a woman older than 75 with acute or convalescent COVID-19.

This chain links TRBV5-8 with TRBJ1-2; perhaps TRBD1 as D (6 bases). The V gene lost 4 bases and the J gene lost 3 bases, with 16 bases spanning the gap. The CDR3 has 15 amino acids. Germline loops: CDR1 SGHTS, CDR2 YDEGEE. The CDR3 sequence is CASSNRGRGDYGYTF. DNA for the CDR3: TGTGCCAGCAGCAACCGCGGCAGGGGTGACTATGGCTACACCTTC.

This clone came up a few times. The chain links TRBV19 to TRBJ1-5; no firm D call. CDR3 length equals 13 residues. Trimming left V 3 bases short and J 9 bases short, with 12 bases between. Germline V CDR1 and CDR2: LNHDA, SQIVND (reference sequence). The CDR3 bases are TGTGCCAGTAGTATTGATCGGTCAATGCCCCAGCATTTT. Its translation: CASSIDRSMPQHF.

This clone was detected only once. This chain uses TRBV5-1 with TRBJ2-2; 10 bases fit TRBD1. Germline V lookup: CDR1 SGHRS, CDR2 YFSETQ. V gave up 2 bases and J gave up 4 bases; unmatched junction bases: 5. CDR3 length: 16 residues. CDR3 sequence: CASSFSGTGATGELFF. Here the CDR3 DNA reads TGCGCCAGCAGCTTTTCCGGGACAGGGGCCACCGGGGAGCTGTTTTTT.

CDR3 sequence (DNA): TGTGCCAGCAGACGACGACAGGGTTCATCCTCTGGGGCCAACGTCCTGACTTTC. This codes for CASRRRQGSSSGANVLTF. The V gene is TRBV28, the J gene TRBJ2-6; the match to TRBD1 covers 7 bases. The CDR3 is made up of 18 amino acids. The ends lost 6 bases at V and 0 bases at J; junction bases unmatched: 11. From germline, CDR1 is MDHEN and CDR2 SYDVKM. Complete variable domain (other parts from reference TRBV28 and TRBJ2-6): DVKVTQSSRYLVKRTGEKVFLECVQDMDHENMFWYRQDPGLGLRLIYFSYDVKMKEKGDIPEGYSVSREKKERFSLILESASTNQTSMYLCASRRRQGSSSGANVLTFGAGSRLTVL.

The chain couples TRBV2 to TRBJ1-1; tentative D call: TRBD1 (6 bases). Trimming stripped 8 bases from V and 1 base from J, with 17 bases between. This CDR3 has 15 amino acids. CDR1 is SNHLY, CDR2 FYNNEI, per germline. Written as DNA, the CDR3 is TGTGCCAGCGGCTACAGACAGGCGAGGAACACTGAAGCTTTCTTT. Protein sequence: CASGYRQARNTEAFF.

This chain links TRBV28 with TRBJ2-7; 10 bases are shared with TRBD1. Germline V gene sequence: CDR1 MDHEN, CDR2 SYDVKM. This CDR3 is 14 amino acids long. The junction had 5 bases not matched to a gene; V was cut back by 5 bases and J by 4 bases. CDR3 sequence: CASSMTGGIYEQYF. The CDR3 DNA reads TGTGCCAGCAGTATGACAGGGGGCATTTACGAGCAGTACTTC. Based on the CDR3 plus reference TRBV28 and TRBJ2-7, the full variable domain is DVKVTQSSRYLVKRTGEKVFLECVQDMDHENMFWYRQDPGLGLRLIYFSYDVKMKEKGDIPEGYSVSREKKERFSLILESASTNQTSMYLCASSMTGGIYEQYFGPGTRLTVT.

The CDR3 region is CASKDIWGQPQHF. CDR3 in DNA: TGTGCCAGCAAGGACATCTGGGGACAGCCCCAGCATTTT. The rearrangement uses TRBV6-4 and TRBJ1-5; a possible D gene is TRBD1 (5 bases). Trimming removed 7 bases at V and 7 bases at J, with 14 bases between. The germline V gene has CDR1 MRHNA and CDR2 SNTAGT. The length of the CDR3 is 13 residues.

The V gene is TRBV4-1, the J gene TRBJ2-2, with 9 positions matching TRBD2. Trimming at V came to 3 bases and at J to 6 bases, leaving 17 bases not matched to a gene. This CDR3 is 19 amino acids long. The V gene's germline CDR1 is MGHRA and CDR2 YSYEKL. CDR3 sequence reads: CASSHLLAAREGNPGELFF. The DNA of the CDR3 is TGCGCCAGCAGCCACCTATTGGCAGCGCGGGAGGGAAACCCCGGGGAGCTGTTTTTT.

The rearrangement uses TRBV7-8 and TRBJ1-2; perhaps TRBD1 as D (5 bases). Deletions cut 5 bases from V and 4 bases from J, with 17 bases between. CDR3 length equals 15 residues. Germline loops: CDR1 SGHVS, CDR2 FQNEAQ. Written as DNA, the CDR3 is TGTGCCAGCAGCCCTAGGAGGGGCGAGAGCTATGGCTACACCTTC. It codes for CASSPRRGESYGYTF.

The chain couples TRBV9 to TRBJ2-1, with TRBD2 matching 13 bases. The V and J ends lost 4 bases and 9 bases, in that order; junction bases with no gene match: 7. The CDR3 is 15 amino acids. The germline V gene encodes CDR1 SGDLS and CDR2 YYNGEE. CDR3 residues: CASSPRTSGSVEQFF. CDR3 nucleotide sequence: TGTGCCAGCAGCCCCCGGACTAGCGGGAGTGTTGAGCAGTTCTTC.

V gene TRBV4-2 combines with J gene TRBJ1-3, with no clear D. Per germline, CDR1 LGHNA and CDR2 YNFKEQ. This CDR3 comprises 17 residues. With 3 bases removed from V and 0 bases from J, the gap between germline ends came to 15 bases. The CDR3 sequence: CASSHSPSGLSGNTIYF. CDR3 sequence (DNA): TGTGCCAGCAGCCACAGCCCGAGCGGTCTCTCTGGAAACACCATATATTTT.

The gene calls are TRBV10-2 and TRBJ1-5, with a possible D match to TRBD1 (5 bases). The CDR3 sequence is 13 residues long. V dropped 6 bases and J dropped 0 bases, with 6 bases sitting between them. Per the germline V gene, CDR1 is WSHSY and CDR2 is SAAADI. CDR3 coding DNA: TGCGCCAGCAGAGACAGTAGCAATCAGCCCCAGCATTTT. As protein: CASRDSSNQPQHF.

The chain carries TRBV9 and TRBJ2-7; tentatively, D is TRBD1 (6 bases). Germline-derived CDR1 and CDR2 are SGDLS and YYNGEE. Trimming pared 0 bases from V and 6 bases from J, leaving 10 bases between. The CDR3 extends over 13 amino acids. DNA for the CDR3: TGTGCCAGCAGCGTAGAGGAAGGGGGCGAGCAGTACTTC. This encodes CASSVEEGGEQYF. Variable domain in full (rest from reference TRBV9 and TRBJ2-7): DSGVTQTPKHLITATGQRVTLRCSPRSGDLSVYWYQQSLDQGLQFLIQYYNGEERAKGNILERFSAQQFPDLHSELNLSSLELGDSALYFCASSVEEGGEQYFGPGTRLTVT.